Only one count was recorded for the clone carrying this T cell receptor beta chain. Assay: immunoSEQ multiplex PCR; the TCRdb copy retains only in-frame clones and omits some. Among under 200,000 clones, approximately 80% were seen once, and the ten largest hold roughly 9.2%. The sample is drawn from a study of blood T cell repertoires in COVID-19. This CDR3 region has 14 residues. The V gene's germline CDR1 is GTSNPN and CDR2 SVGIG (reference sequence). Trimming stripped 0 bases from V and 8 bases from J, with 13 bases between. Sequencing input: peripheral blood. The source of this sequence is a woman at least 80 years old with active or convalescent COVID-19. The chain carries TRBV30 and TRBJ1-4; D is unclear. CDR3 coding DNA: TGTGCCTGGAGTGTTTGGGGAGGAGGAGAAAAACTGTTTTTT. This codes for CAWSVWGGGEKLFF.